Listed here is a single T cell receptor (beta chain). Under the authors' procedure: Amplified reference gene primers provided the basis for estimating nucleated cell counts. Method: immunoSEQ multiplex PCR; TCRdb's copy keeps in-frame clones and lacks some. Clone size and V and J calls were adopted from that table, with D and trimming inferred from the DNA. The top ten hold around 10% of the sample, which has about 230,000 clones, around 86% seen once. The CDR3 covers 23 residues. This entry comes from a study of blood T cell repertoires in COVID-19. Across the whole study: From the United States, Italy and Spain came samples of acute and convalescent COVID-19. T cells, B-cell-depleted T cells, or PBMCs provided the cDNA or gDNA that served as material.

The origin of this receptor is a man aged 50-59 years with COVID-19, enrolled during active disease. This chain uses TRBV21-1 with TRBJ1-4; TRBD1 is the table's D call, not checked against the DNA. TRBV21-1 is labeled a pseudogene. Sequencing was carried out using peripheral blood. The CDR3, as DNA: TGTGCCAGCAGCACCTTATTTAGACAGGGGAAGATAAACTTCGACCCAACTAATGAAAAACTGTTTTTT. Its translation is CASSTLFRQGKINFDPTNEKLFF.